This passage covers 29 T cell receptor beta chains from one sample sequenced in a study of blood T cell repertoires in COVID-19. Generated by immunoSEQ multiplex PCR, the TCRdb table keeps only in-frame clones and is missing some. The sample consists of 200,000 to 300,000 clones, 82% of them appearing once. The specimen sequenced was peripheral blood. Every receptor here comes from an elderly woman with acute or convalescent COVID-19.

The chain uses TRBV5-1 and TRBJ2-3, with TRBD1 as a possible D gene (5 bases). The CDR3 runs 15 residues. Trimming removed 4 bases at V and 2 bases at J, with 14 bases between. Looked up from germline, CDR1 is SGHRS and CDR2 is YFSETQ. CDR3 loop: CASSPLAGSTDTQYF. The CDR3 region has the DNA TGCGCCAGCAGCCCGTTGGCAGGGTCCACAGATACGCAGTATTTT.

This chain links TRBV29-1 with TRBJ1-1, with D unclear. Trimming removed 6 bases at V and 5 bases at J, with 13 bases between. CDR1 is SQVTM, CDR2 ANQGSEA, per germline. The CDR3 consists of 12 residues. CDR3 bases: TGCAGCGTGGCAGCGGGCAGAACTGAAGCTTTCTTT. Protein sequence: CSVAAGRTEAFF.

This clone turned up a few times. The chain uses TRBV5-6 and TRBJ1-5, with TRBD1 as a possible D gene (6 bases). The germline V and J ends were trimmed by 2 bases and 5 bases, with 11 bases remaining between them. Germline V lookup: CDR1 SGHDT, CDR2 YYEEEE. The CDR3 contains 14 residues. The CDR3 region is CASSLRGRDQPQHF. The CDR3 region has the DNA TGTGCCAGCAGCTTAAGGGGGAGGGATCAGCCCCAGCATTTT.

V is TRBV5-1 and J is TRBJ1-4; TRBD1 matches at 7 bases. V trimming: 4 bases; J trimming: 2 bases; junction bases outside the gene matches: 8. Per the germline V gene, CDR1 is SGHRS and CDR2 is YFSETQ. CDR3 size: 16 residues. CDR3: CASSPGRGQTNEKLFF. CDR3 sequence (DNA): TGCGCCAGCAGCCCGGGTAGGGGGCAGACTAATGAAAAACTGTTTTTT.

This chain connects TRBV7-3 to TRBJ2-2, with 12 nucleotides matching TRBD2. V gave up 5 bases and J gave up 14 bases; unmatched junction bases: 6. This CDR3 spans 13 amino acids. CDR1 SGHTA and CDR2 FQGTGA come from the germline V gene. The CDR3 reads CASSARTSGTLFF. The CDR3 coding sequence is TGTGCCAGCAGCGCCCGGACTAGCGGGACACTGTTTTTT. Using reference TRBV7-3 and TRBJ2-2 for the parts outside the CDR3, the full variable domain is GAGVSQTPSNKVTEKGKYVELRCDPISGHTALYWYRQSLGQGPEFLIYFQGTGAADDSGLPNDRFFAVRPEGSVSTLKIQRTERGDSAVYLCASSARTSGTLFFGEGSRLTVL.

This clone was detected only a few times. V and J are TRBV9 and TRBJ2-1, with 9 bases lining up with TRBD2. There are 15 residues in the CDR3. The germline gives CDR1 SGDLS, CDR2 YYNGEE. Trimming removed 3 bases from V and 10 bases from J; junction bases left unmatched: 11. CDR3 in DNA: TGTGCCAGCAGCGCCGGAGCGGGGGGACAACGGGAGCAGTTCTTC. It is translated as CASSAGAGGQREQFF.

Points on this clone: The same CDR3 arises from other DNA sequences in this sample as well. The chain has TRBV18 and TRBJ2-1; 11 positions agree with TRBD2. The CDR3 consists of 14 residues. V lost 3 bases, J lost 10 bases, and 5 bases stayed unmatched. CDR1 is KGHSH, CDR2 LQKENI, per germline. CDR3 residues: CASSPGLAADEQFF. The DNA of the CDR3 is TGTGCCAGCTCACCGGGACTAGCGGCAGACGAGCAGTTCTTC.

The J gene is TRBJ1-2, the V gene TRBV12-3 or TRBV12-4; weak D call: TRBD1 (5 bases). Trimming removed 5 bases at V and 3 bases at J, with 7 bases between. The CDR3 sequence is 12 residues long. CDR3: CASSKGDYGYTF. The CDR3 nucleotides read TGTGCCAGCAGTAAAGGGGACTATGGCTACACCTTC.

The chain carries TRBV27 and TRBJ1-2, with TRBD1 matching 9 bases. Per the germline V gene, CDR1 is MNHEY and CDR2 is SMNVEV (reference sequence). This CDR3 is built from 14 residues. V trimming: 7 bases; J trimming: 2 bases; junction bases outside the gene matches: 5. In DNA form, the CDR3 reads TGTGCCAGCAAACGACAGGGGGGCAACTATGGCTACACCTTC. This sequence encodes CASKRQGGNYGYTF.

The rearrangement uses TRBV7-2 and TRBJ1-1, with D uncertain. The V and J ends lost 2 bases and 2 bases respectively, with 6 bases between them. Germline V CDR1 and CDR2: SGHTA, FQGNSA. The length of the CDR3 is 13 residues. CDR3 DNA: TGTGCCAGCAGCTTATCACAAAACACTGAAGCTTTCTTT. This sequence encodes CASSLSQNTEAFF.

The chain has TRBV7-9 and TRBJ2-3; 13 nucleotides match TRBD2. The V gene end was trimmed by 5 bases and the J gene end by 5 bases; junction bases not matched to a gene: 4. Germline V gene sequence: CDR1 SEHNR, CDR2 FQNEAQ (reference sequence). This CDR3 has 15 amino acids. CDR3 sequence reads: CASSPGLAGLDTQYF. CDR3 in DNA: TGTGCCAGCAGCCCGGGACTAGCGGGGTTAGATACGCAGTATTTT.

The CDR3 loop reads CASSPRNAPDYGYTF. The DNA of the CDR3 is TGTGCCAGCTCACCGCGGAACGCCCCGGACTATGGCTACACCTTC. This chain uses TRBV18 with TRBJ1-2; D not certain. CDR1 KGHSH and CDR2 LQKENI come from the germline V gene. There are 15 residues in the CDR3. The V end was cut by 3 bases, the J end by 3 bases, with 14 bases between. Together with reference TRBV18 and TRBJ1-2, the CDR3 gives the full variable domain: NAGVMQNPRHLVRRRGQEARLRCSPMKGHSHVYWYRQLPEEGLKFMVYLQKENIIDESGMPKERFSAEFPKEGPSILRIQQVVRGDSAAYFCASSPRNAPDYGYTFGSGTRLTVV.

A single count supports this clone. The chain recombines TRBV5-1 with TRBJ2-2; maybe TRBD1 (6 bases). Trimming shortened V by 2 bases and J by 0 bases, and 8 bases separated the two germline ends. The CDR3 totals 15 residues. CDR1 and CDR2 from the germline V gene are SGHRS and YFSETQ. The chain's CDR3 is CASSFAGANTGELFF. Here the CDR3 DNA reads TGCGCCAGCAGCTTCGCAGGGGCGAACACCGGGGAGCTGTTTTTT.

The CDR3 loop reads CASSAGQGSGANVLTF. The CDR3 DNA reads TGTGCCAGCAGTGCAGGACAGGGCTCTGGGGCCAACGTCCTGACTTTC. The rearrangement joins TRBV2 to TRBJ2-6; TRBD1 aligns across 8 bases. Germline CDR1 reads SNHLY; CDR2 reads FYNNEI. J was trimmed by 0 bases and V by 4 bases; bases with no gene match: 2. This CDR3 region has 16 residues.

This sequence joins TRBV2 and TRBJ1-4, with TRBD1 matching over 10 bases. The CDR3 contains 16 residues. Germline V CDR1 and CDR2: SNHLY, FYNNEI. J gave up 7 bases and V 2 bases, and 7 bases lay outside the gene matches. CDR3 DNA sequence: TGTGCCAGCAGTGAAATTCCGGGACAGGGGATTGAAAAACTGTTTTTT. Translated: CASSEIPGQGIEKLFF.

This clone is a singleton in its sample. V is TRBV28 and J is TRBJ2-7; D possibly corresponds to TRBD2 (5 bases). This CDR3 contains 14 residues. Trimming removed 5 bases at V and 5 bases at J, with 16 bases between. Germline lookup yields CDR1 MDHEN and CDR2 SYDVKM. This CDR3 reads CASSVAGARNEQYF. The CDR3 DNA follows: TGTGCCAGCAGTGTCGCGGGCGCGAGAAACGAGCAGTACTTC.

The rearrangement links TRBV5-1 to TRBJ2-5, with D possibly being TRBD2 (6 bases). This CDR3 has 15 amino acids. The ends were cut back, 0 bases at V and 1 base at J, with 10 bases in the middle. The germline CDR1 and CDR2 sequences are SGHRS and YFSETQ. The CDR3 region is CASSLGTTPQETQYF. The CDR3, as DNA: TGCGCCAGCAGCTTGGGGACTACCCCCCAAGAGACCCAGTACTTC.

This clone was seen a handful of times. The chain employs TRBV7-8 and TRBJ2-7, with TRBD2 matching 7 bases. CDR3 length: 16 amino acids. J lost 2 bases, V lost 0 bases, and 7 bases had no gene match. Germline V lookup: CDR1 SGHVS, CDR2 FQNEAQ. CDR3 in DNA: TGTGCCAGCAGCTTAGCAGGGAGTGGGGGGGCCTACGAGCAGTACTTC. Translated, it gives CASSLAGSGGAYEQYF. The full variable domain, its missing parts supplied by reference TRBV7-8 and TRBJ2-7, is GAGVSQSPRYKVAKRGQDVALRCDPISGHVSLFWYQQALGQGPEFLTYFQNEAQLDKSGLPSDRFFAERPEGSVSTLKIQRTQQEDSAVYLCASSLAGSGGAYEQYFGPGTRLTVT.

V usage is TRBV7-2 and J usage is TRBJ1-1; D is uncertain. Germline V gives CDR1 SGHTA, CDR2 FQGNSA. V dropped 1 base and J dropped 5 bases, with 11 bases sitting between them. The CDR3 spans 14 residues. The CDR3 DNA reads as TGTGCCAGCAGCTTAGGAATCTCGGGAACTGAAGCTTTCTTT. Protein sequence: CASSLGISGTEAFF. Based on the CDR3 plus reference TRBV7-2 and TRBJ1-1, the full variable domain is GAGVSQSPSNKVTEKGKDVELRCDPISGHTALYWYRQSLGQGLEFLIYFQGNSAPDKSGLPSDRFSAERTGGSVSTLTIQRTQQEDSAVYLCASSLGISGTEAFFGQGTRLTVV.

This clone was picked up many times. The CDR3 DNA follows: TGTGCCAGCACCGACCTTTCTCGGACAGGGGGTAATGAAAAACTGTTTTTT. It codes for CASTDLSRTGGNEKLFF. This chain connects TRBV21-1 to TRBJ1-4; the D segment call TRBD1 is taken from the table without a DNA check. TRBV21-1 is a recognized pseudogene. The CDR3 has 17 amino acids.

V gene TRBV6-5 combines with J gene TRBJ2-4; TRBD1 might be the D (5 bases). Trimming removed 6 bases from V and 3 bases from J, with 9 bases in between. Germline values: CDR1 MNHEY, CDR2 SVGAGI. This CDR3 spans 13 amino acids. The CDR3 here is CASRPGHKNIQYF. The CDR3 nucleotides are TGTGCCAGCAGACCAGGACACAAAAACATTCAGTACTTC.

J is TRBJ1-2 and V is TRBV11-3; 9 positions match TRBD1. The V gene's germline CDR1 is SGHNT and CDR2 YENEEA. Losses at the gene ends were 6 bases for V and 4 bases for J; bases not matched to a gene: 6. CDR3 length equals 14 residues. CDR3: CASRLQGASYGYTF. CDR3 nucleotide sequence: TGTGCCAGCAGACTACAGGGGGCTTCCTATGGCTACACCTTC.

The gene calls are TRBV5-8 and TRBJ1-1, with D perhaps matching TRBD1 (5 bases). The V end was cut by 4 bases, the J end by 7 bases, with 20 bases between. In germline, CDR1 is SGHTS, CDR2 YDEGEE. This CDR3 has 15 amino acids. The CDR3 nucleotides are TGTGCCAGCAGCCAAGTGGGGGGAGCATGGGTTGAAGCTTTCTTT. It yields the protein CASSQVGGAWVEAFF.

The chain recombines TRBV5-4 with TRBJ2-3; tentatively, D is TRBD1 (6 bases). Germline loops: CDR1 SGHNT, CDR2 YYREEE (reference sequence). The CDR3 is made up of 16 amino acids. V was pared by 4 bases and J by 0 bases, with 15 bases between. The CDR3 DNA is TGTGCCAGCAGCGGTCAAAGGGACACCAGCACAGATACGCAGTATTTT. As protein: CASSGQRDTSTDTQYF.

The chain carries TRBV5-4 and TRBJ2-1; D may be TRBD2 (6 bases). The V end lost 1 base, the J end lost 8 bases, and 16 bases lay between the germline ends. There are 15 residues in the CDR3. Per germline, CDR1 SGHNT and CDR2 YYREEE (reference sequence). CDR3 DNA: TGTGCCAGCAGCTTGCGACTTCCAGGAGGGGATGAGCAGTTCTTC. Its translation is CASSLRLPGGDEQFF.

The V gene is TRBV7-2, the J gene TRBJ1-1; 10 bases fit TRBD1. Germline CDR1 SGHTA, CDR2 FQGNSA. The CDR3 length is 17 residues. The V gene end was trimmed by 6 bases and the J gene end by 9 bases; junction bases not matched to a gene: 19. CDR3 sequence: CASSSPGQGPIWVQAFF. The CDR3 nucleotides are TGTGCCAGCAGTTCCCCGGGACAGGGGCCCATCTGGGTGCAAGCTTTCTTT. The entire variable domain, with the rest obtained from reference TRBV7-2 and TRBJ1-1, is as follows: GAGVSQSPSNKVTEKGKDVELRCDPISGHTALYWYRQSLGQGLEFLIYFQGNSAPDKSGLPSDRFSAERTGGSVSTLTIQRTQQEDSAVYLCASSSPGQGPIWVQAFFGQGTRLTVV.

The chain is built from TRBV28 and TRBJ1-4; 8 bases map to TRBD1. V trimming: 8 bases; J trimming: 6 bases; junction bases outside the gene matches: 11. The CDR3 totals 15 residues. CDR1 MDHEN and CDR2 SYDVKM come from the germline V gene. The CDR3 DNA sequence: TGTGCCAGCCGCGGGCCCAGGGGGCGAGATGAAAAACTGTTTTTT. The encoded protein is CASRGPRGRDEKLFF.

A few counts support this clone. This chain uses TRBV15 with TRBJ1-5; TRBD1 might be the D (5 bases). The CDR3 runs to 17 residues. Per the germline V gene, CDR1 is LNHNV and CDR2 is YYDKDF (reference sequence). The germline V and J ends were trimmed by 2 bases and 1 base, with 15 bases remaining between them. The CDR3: CATSRSGMGGSNQPQHF. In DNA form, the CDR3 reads TGTGCCACCAGCAGATCCGGGATGGGGGGGAGCAATCAGCCCCAGCATTTT.

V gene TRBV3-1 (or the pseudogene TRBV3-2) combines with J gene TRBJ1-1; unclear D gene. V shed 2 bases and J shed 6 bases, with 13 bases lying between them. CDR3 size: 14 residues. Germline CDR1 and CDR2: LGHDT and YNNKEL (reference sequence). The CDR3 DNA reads TGTGCCAGCAGCCAATTCAACAAAGTCGCTGAAGCTTTCTTT. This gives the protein CASSQFNKVAEAFF.